The 30 T cell receptor beta chains below come from one sample, sequenced in a study of blood T cells in healthy people across ages. For the second PCR, which ran for roughly 7 to 11 cycles, a sample-barcoded 5' primer and a J-beta primer mix were used. TCRdb reprocessed the 5' RACE reads via MiXCR and lists one record per CDR3 protein. The sample records around 1,000,000 distinct CDR3 sequences, approximately 38% being singletons. Sequenced sample: blood. These receptors all stem from a man aged 18-30 years in good health.

This clonotype was detected only a few times. V gene TRBV6-5 combines with J gene TRBJ2-5; D tentatively fits TRBD1 or TRBD2 (5 bases each). Germline assignment: CDR1 MNHEY and CDR2 SVGAGI. CDR3 length: 14 amino acids. Trimming took 6 bases from V and 5 from J, leaving 16 bases between them. In DNA, the CDR3 is TGTGCCAGCAGCTCCGGGACCTTCGGGGAGACCCAGTACTTC. Encoded protein: CASSSGTFGETQYF.

This clonotype was seen a handful of times. The chain recombines TRBV28 with TRBJ2-2; TRBD1 aligns across 8 bases. Per the germline V gene, CDR1 is MDHEN and CDR2 is SYDVKM. This CDR3 comprises 17 residues. The V segment lost 5 bases and the J segment 1 base; nucleotides outside the gene matches: 9. The CDR3 DNA reads TGTGCCAGCAGTGCCGGACAGGGCCTGGAGAACACCGGGGAGCTGTTTTTT. This encodes CASSAGQGLENTGELFF.

At least ten counts were recorded for this clonotype. The J gene is TRBJ2-2, the V gene TRBV12-3 or TRBV12-4; either TRBD1 or TRBD2 may fit D (6 bases each). V lost 5 bases and J 6 bases, leaving 13 bases between the germline ends. This CDR3 has 14 residues. This chain's CDR3 is CASSLGGFAGELFF. CDR3 sequence (DNA): TGTGCCAGCAGTCTCGGGGGCTTCGCCGGGGAGCTGTTTTTT.

The table lists this clonotype with a few counts. This chain joins TRBV20-1 and TRBJ1-1, with no clear D. The CDR3 is 10 residues long. CDR1 is DFQATT and CDR2 is SNEGSKA in the germline V gene (reference sequence). V was clipped by 7 bases and J by 10 bases, with 13 bases between them. CDR3 sequence reads: CSGEMGRAFF. The CDR3 nucleotides are TGCAGTGGAGAGATGGGAAGAGCTTTCTTT.

J is TRBJ2-1 and V is TRBV6-5; D perhaps matches TRBD1 (6 bases). The germline gives CDR1 MNHEY, CDR2 SVGAGI. The CDR3 covers 19 residues. V dropped 3 bases and J dropped 0 bases, with 21 bases sitting between them. The CDR3 nucleotides read TGTGCCAGCAGTTATGGGGACATACGTTCCTTAGGCTCCTACAATGAGCAGTTCTTC. As protein: CASSYGDIRSLGSYNEQFF.

The chain combines TRBV20-1 with TRBJ1-2, with a tentative D call TRBD1 (5 bases). V lost 6 bases and J 4 bases, leaving 12 bases between the germline ends. The germline V gene has CDR1 DFQATT and CDR2 SNEGSKA (reference sequence). The CDR3 loop spans 12 amino acids. CDR3 DNA sequence: TGCAGTGCCGAAGACAGCCGCTATGGCTACACCTTC. Translation: CSAEDSRYGYTF.

This clonotype was seen a handful of times. The CDR3 sequence: CASSPTGGLRSYNEQFF. The CDR3 nucleotides read TGTGCCAGCAGCCCAACAGGGGGCCTTAGATCCTACAATGAGCAGTTCTTC. The V call is TRBV12-3 or TRBV12-4, the J call TRBJ2-1, with 9 bases matching TRBD1. The CDR3 covers 17 residues. The V gene end was trimmed by 6 bases and the J gene end by 1 base; junction bases not matched to a gene: 10.

Many counts were recorded for this clonotype. V gene TRBV7-2 combines with J gene TRBJ1-2; weak D call: TRBD1 (6 bases). Trimming cost V 5 bases and J 1 base, with 11 bases left between them. Germline V CDR1 and CDR2: SGHTA, FQGNSA. The CDR3 spans 14 residues. The CDR3 sequence: CASSPTGSNYGYTF. Here the CDR3 DNA reads TGTGCCAGCAGCCCCACAGGGAGTAACTATGGCTACACCTTC.

J is TRBJ1-5 and V is TRBV27; no clear D. This CDR3 has 12 amino acids. Germline V lookup: CDR1 MNHEY, CDR2 SMNVEV (reference sequence). Trimming stripped 5 bases from V and 7 bases from J, with 9 bases between. The CDR3 region is CASSHGSQPQHF. Written as DNA, the CDR3 is TGTGCCAGCAGTCATGGTTCGCAGCCCCAGCATTTT.

CDR3 sequence (DNA): TGTGCCAGCAGCTCAGACGGACGCATGAACACTGAAGCTTTCTTT. Its protein product is CASSSDGRMNTEAFF. The chain uses TRBV7-9 and TRBJ1-1; D ambiguous. Per germline, CDR1 SEHNR and CDR2 FQNEAQ (reference sequence). Trimming removed 4 bases from V and 0 bases from J, with 12 bases in between. The CDR3 spans 15 residues.

The gene calls are TRBV12-5 and TRBJ2-7, with 10 bases lining up with TRBD2. Germline trimming cut 7 bases from V and 1 base from J; bases unmatched to any gene: 7. Germline CDR1 and CDR2: LGHNT and FRNRAP. The CDR3 has 15 amino acids. The CDR3 sequence is CASDDPLAGSYEQYF. The DNA of the CDR3 is TGTGCTAGTGACGACCCACTAGCGGGGTCCTACGAGCAGTACTTC. Filled out from reference TRBV12-5 and TRBJ2-7, the complete variable domain reads DARVTQTPRHKVTEMGQEVTMRCQPILGHNTVFWYRQTMMQGLELLAYFRNRAPLDDSGMPKDRFSAEMPDATLATLKIQPSEPRDSAVYFCASDDPLAGSYEQYFGPGTRLTVT.

The genes are TRBV13 and TRBJ2-7; D remains ambiguous. The J call is uncertain, as TRBJ2-5 better fits the DNA end. Per the germline V gene, CDR1 is PRHDT and CDR2 is FYEKMQ (reference sequence). The CDR3 contains 15 residues. CDR3 region: CASSLGSAGGETQYF. DNA of the CDR3: TGTGCCAGCAGCTTAGGTTCGGCAGGCGGAGAGACCCAGTACTTC.

This clonotype has more than one count but fewer than ten. V gene TRBV27 combines with J gene TRBJ2-4, with D perhaps matching TRBD1 (6 bases). The length of the CDR3 is 16 residues. V was cut by 5 bases and J by 1 base, with 15 bases left in between. Germline assignment: CDR1 MNHEY and CDR2 SMNVEV (reference sequence). The CDR3 nucleotides are TGTGCCAGCAGTCCGGCCGAGGGGGTCGCCAAAAACATTCAGTACTTC. This gives the protein CASSPAEGVAKNIQYF.

This sequence joins TRBV12-3 or TRBV12-4 and TRBJ1-5; D may be TRBD1 (5 bases). Trimming removed 5 bases at V and 6 bases at J, with 17 bases between. The length of the CDR3 is 15 residues. In nucleotides, the CDR3 is TGTGCCAGCAGTCCTCAAGGAGGGGCTGGTCAGCCCCAGCATTTT. As protein: CASSPQGGAGQPQHF.

This clonotype has more than one count but fewer than ten. The rearrangement uses TRBV7-2 and TRBJ1-1, with D unclear. The CDR3 covers 15 residues. V shed 2 bases and J shed 5 bases, with 15 bases lying between them. Germline V lookup: CDR1 SGHTA, CDR2 FQGNSA. CDR3 coding DNA: TGTGCCAGCAGCTTAAGTCCCGGCCCCGAAACTGAAGCTTTCTTT. Translation gives CASSLSPGPETEAFF.

This clonotype was recorded a few times. The chain couples TRBV6-6 to TRBJ2-6; D gene unclear. Germline CDR1 MNHNY, CDR2 SVGAGI (reference sequence). The CDR3 loop spans 12 amino acids. Trimming cost V 8 bases and J 1 base, with 3 bases left between them. CDR3: CASESGANVLTF. The CDR3 region has the DNA TGTGCCAGCGAGTCTGGGGCCAACGTCCTGACTTTC.

At least ten counts were recorded for this clonotype. The gene calls are TRBV4-3 and TRBJ2-3; D is unresolved. The CDR3 is 13 residues long. V was pared by 1 base and J by 4 bases, with 6 bases between. Germline V gene lookup returns CDR1 LGHNA and CDR2 YSLEER. This CDR3 reads CASSQVYADTQYF. DNA of the CDR3: TGCGCCAGCAGCCAAGTCTACGCAGATACGCAGTATTTT.

In this sample, this clonotype turned up a few times. The genes are TRBV12-3 or TRBV12-4 and TRBJ2-1; 7 bases map to TRBD1. V trimming: 10 bases; J trimming: 7 bases; junction bases outside the gene matches: 10. This CDR3 contains 13 residues. CDR3 coding DNA: TGTGCCAATGGACGGACAGGAGGAAATGAGCAGTTCTTC. Its translation: CANGRTGGNEQFF.

This clonotype was recorded once. J is TRBJ2-2 and V is TRBV6-2 or TRBV6-3, with D perhaps matching TRBD1 (5 bases). Germline V gene lookup returns CDR1 MNHEY and CDR2 SVGEGT. The length of the CDR3 is 14 residues. Trimming pared 7 bases from V and 4 bases from J, leaving 13 bases between. CDR3 in amino acids: CASMEDRTTGELFF. CDR3 in DNA: TGTGCCAGCATGGAAGACAGAACCACCGGGGAGCTGTTTTTT.

A few counts support this clonotype. The V call is TRBV3-1, the J call TRBJ1-2; D gene uncertain. The V end lost 1 base, the J end lost 8 bases, and 14 bases lay between the germline ends. CDR1 and CDR2 (germline): LGHDT, YNNKEL (reference sequence). The CDR3 has 14 amino acids. This CDR3 reads CASSQVAGADGYTF. CDR3 bases: TGTGCCAGCAGCCAAGTAGCCGGTGCGGACGGCTACACCTTC.

V usage is TRBV27 and J usage is TRBJ1-1, with 8 bases identical to TRBD1. The germline V gene has CDR1 MNHEY and CDR2 SMNVEV (reference sequence). The CDR3 is made up of 16 amino acids. The V and J ends lost 6 bases and 3 bases, in that order; junction bases with no gene match: 12. The CDR3 nucleotides read TGTGCCAGCAGCCCTCTCGGGACAGGACTATACACTGAAGCTTTCTTT. It translates to CASSPLGTGLYTEAFF.

This sequence joins TRBV12-3 or TRBV12-4 and TRBJ1-5, with no clear D. Deletions cut 6 bases from V and 11 bases from J, with 14 bases between. This CDR3 is built from 12 residues. CDR3 nucleotides: TGTGCCAGCAGCCAGGTCTCGGAATCCCAGCATTTT. Translated: CASSQVSESQHF.

The V and J genes are TRBV29-1 and TRBJ2-3; D is unresolved. V lost 7 bases to trimming and J lost 2 bases, with 7 bases between them. From germline, CDR1 is SQVTM and CDR2 ANQGSEA. The CDR3 covers 11 residues. The DNA for the CDR3 is TGCAGCGGGAGATTCACAGATACGCAGTATTTT. Amino acids: CSGRFTDTQYF.

The chain recombines TRBV28 with TRBJ1-6; D remains unclear. V shed 6 bases and J shed 11 bases, with 23 bases lying between them. CDR3 length equals 16 residues. CDR1 and CDR2 from the germline V gene are MDHEN and SYDVKM. CDR3 bases: TGTGCCAGCAGCATCAATCCGGGCCCCGTCGAAACACCCCTCCACTTT. Its translation: CASSINPGPVETPLHF.

The genes are TRBV6-2 or TRBV6-3 and TRBJ1-5; D is undetermined. Trimming removed 8 bases from V and 8 bases from J, with 22 bases in between. CDR1 MNHEY and CDR2 SVGEGT come from the germline V gene. CDR3 length: 15 residues. Here the CDR3 DNA reads TGTGCCAGCGGGCAAACTGCTCTCATTTGGGAGCCCCAGCATTTT. It codes for CASGQTALIWEPQHF.

This clonotype turned up a few times. V usage is TRBV10-3 and J usage is TRBJ2-1; 9 bases match TRBD1. This CDR3 spans 15 amino acids. V trimming: 2 bases; J trimming: 4 bases; junction bases outside the gene matches: 3. CDR1 and CDR2 (germline): ENHRY, SYGVKD. The CDR3 protein is CAISEGTGRYNEQFF. CDR3 bases: TGTGCCATCAGTGAGGGGACAGGGAGGTACAATGAGCAGTTCTTC.

As for this clonotype: One base away lies a much larger clone, so this may be a sequencing read error. J is TRBJ1-4 and V is TRBV4-2, with D unclear. The V gene's germline CDR1 is LGHNA and CDR2 YNFKEQ. The CDR3 runs to 14 residues. The CDR3 sequence: CASSLRATNGKLFF. CDR3 DNA sequence: TGTGCCAGCAGCCTAAGAGCAACTAATGGAAAACTGTTTTTT.

The chain uses TRBV30 and TRBJ1-5; a possible D gene is TRBD1 (6 bases). The CDR3 totals 14 residues. Germline lookup yields CDR1 GTSNPN and CDR2 SVGIG (reference sequence). V lost 5 bases to trimming and J lost 0 bases, with 11 bases between them. Here the CDR3 reads CAWSRGVSNQPQHF. The CDR3 DNA sequence: TGTGCCTGGTCGAGGGGGGTTAGCAATCAGCCCCAGCATTTT.

In this sample, this clonotype turned up a few times. The chain recombines TRBV6-6 with TRBJ1-1; a possible D gene is TRBD1 (5 bases). The CDR3 is 12 residues long. V lost 6 bases, J lost 7 bases, and 12 bases lay in between. The germline gives CDR1 MNHNY, CDR2 SVGAGI (reference sequence). The CDR3 DNA reads TGTGCCAGCAGGGGGGTAGGGGATGAAGCTTTCTTT. Translation: CASRGVGDEAFF.

The chain carries TRBV4-2 and TRBJ2-1; the D is unclear. Germline V gene data show CDR1 as LGHNA and CDR2 as YNFKEQ. This CDR3 is built from 17 residues. Trimming pared 0 bases from V and 10 bases from J, leaving 22 bases between. In nucleotides, the CDR3 is TGTGCCAGCAGCCAAGATCTGATATGGGGTCAGGATGGCGAGCAGTTCTTC. Translation gives CASSQDLIWGQDGEQFF.